This TCR beta chain was sequenced during a study of response to subunit inactivated influenza vaccine. General study points: Authors suggested that a seasonal influenza vaccination recruits few new T cells each time.

TCRdb reprocessed the RT-PCR reads with MiXCR, giving one entry per CDR3 protein. The data show 650,000 to 850,000 distinct CDR3 sequences, about 14% seen once. The trim removed 5 bases at V and 3 bases at J, leaving 5 bases unmatched. CDR1 DFQATT and CDR2 SNEGSKA come from the germline V gene (reference sequence). This CDR3 has 14 residues. As concerns this clonotype: Its target is unknown.

The input for sequencing was PBMCs from blood, taken 14 days before vaccination. This sequence was found in a man aged 50 to 59 who received an inactivated influenza vaccine. The chain recombines TRBV20-1 with TRBJ2-3, with 10 bases fitting TRBD1. CDR3 protein: CSAFGQGGTDTQYF. The CDR3 DNA reads as TGCAGTGCTTTCGGACAGGGGGGGACAGATACGCAGTATTTT.